Shown below are 25 T cell receptor beta chains from a single sample sequenced in a study of T cell responses to AZD1222 COVID-19 vaccine (dated by TCRdb to about 2021). The meaning of the sample's time point label: about 28 days (+/-7) after the second vaccine dose. Library preparation was by the immunoSEQ multiplex PCR assay. In TCRdb, the immuneACCESS table is reduced to in-frame sequences with V and J assigned. These tables do not hold every clone; where another copy was compared, an unresolved V gene accounts for under half, and the others remain unexplained. This sample holds under 150,000 clones; about 91% were observed only once. Of the sample, about 1.9% falls within the top ten clones. The sample consisted of peripheral blood, taken 28 days after the second AZD1222 dose. The receptors were gathered from an adult who received the AZD1222 COVID-19 vaccine.

The chain carries TRBV30 and TRBJ1-5; no reliable D call. The CDR3 totals 14 residues. The germline V and J ends were trimmed by 3 bases and 6 bases, with 15 bases remaining between them. Germline CDR1 is GTSNPN and CDR2 is SVGIG (reference sequence). The CDR3 here is CAWRGPVVSQPQHF. In nucleotides, the CDR3 is TGTGCCTGGAGGGGCCCGGTAGTAAGTCAGCCCCAGCATTTT.

This chain joins TRBV5-4 and TRBJ1-1; D ambiguous. V was pared by 4 bases and J by 3 bases, with 13 bases between. Germline loops: CDR1 SGHNT, CDR2 YYREEE (reference sequence). The CDR3 is 14 residues long. The CDR3 DNA is TGTGCCAGCAGCCCACGAGCGACCGACACTGAAGCTTTCTTT. This translates into CASSPRATDTEAFF.

This chain uses TRBV7-2 with TRBJ1-4; a possible D gene is TRBD1 (5 bases). There are 15 residues in the CDR3. Trimming cost V 2 bases and J 4 bases, with 11 bases left between them. Germline V gene data show CDR1 as SGHTA and CDR2 as FQGNSA. This CDR3 reads CASSLRAGLNEKLFF. For the CDR3, the DNA is TGTGCCAGCAGCTTAAGGGCAGGGCTTAATGAAAAACTGTTTTTT.

The V gene is TRBV24-1, the J gene TRBJ2-3, with D perhaps matching TRBD2 (6 bases). The CDR3 runs to 15 residues. Germline V gene data show CDR1 as KGHDR and CDR2 as SFDVKD. Trimming stripped 4 bases from V and 1 base from J, with 11 bases between. The CDR3 loop reads CATSDGGDGTDTQYF. The CDR3 nucleotides read TGTGCCACCAGTGACGGAGGGGATGGCACAGATACGCAGTATTTT.

The CDR3 region is CASSPRSLTGKGLNYGYTF. The CDR3 region has the DNA TGTGCCAGCTCACCACGGAGTCTAACAGGGAAGGGCTTAAACTATGGCTACACCTTC. The chain couples TRBV18 to TRBJ1-2; possible D gene TRBD1, 6 bases. CDR1 KGHSH and CDR2 LQKENI come from the germline V gene. The CDR3 is 19 amino acids. The V end lost 1 base, the J end lost 2 bases, and 23 bases lay between the germline ends.

DNA of the CDR3: TGTGCCAGTCACGGACAGGGACGCCAGCCCCAGCATTTT. Residues: CASHGQGRQPQHF. V gene TRBV2 combines with J gene TRBJ1-5, with 8 positions matching TRBD1. Germline CDR1 and CDR2: SNHLY and FYNNEI. The CDR3 covers 13 residues. V was pared by 9 bases and J by 7 bases, with 8 bases of the junction left unmatched. The variable domain in full, completed from reference TRBV2 and TRBJ1-5, reads EPEVTQTPSHQVTQMGQEVILRCVPISNHLYFYWYRQILGQKVEFLVSFYNNEISEKSEIFDDQFSVERPDGSNFTLKIRSTKLEDSAMYFCASHGQGRQPQHFGDGTRLSIL.

The CDR3 protein is CASSTGLDSYNEQFF. For the CDR3, the DNA is TGTGCCAGCAGCACCGGACTCGACTCCTACAATGAGCAGTTCTTC. This chain links TRBV5-5 with TRBJ2-1; maybe TRBD2 (5 bases). Germline CDR1 is SGHKS and CDR2 is YYEKEE (reference sequence). The CDR3 consists of 15 residues. V lost 4 bases to trimming and J lost 0 bases, with 11 bases between them.

This sequence joins TRBV24-1 and TRBJ2-3, with D maybe TRBD2 (6 bases). The CDR3 spans 15 residues. The V gene lost 9 bases and the J gene lost 1 base, with 16 bases spanning the gap. From germline, CDR1 is KGHDR and CDR2 SFDVKD. CDR3 amino acids: CATSLRGGGTDTQYF. In nucleotides, the CDR3 is TGTGCCACCTCATTGAGAGGAGGGGGCACAGATACGCAGTATTTT.

The chain is built from TRBV6-5 and TRBJ1-2; 8 bases are a match to TRBD1. The V segment lost 0 bases and the J segment 4 bases; nucleotides outside the gene matches: 1. Per germline, CDR1 MNHEY and CDR2 SVGAGI. CDR3 length equals 14 residues. CDR3 amino acids: CASSYSDRGYGYTF. Written as DNA, the CDR3 is TGTGCCAGCAGTTACTCAGACAGGGGCTATGGCTACACCTTC.

The rearrangement joins TRBV14 to TRBJ1-1; perhaps TRBD1 as D (6 bases). Per germline, CDR1 SGHDN and CDR2 FVKESK. The CDR3 contains 14 residues. V lost 5 bases and J 4 bases, leaving 14 bases between the germline ends. In DNA form, the CDR3 reads TGTGCCAGCAGCATTCTGGGACACCCCACTGAAGCTTTCTTT. It specifies CASSILGHPTEAFF.

This clone was recorded only once. The rearrangement uses TRBV7-9 and TRBJ1-5; D is perhaps TRBD1 (5 bases). CDR3 length: 15 residues. Trimming took off 3 bases at V and 4 bases at J, with 13 bases between the two ends. Germline assignment: CDR1 SEHNR and CDR2 FQNEAQ (reference sequence). The CDR3 region is CASSFGGAGNQPQHF. CDR3 sequence (DNA): TGTGCCAGCAGCTTCGGAGGGGCGGGAAATCAGCCCCAGCATTTT.

J is TRBJ1-1 and V is TRBV7-9; D gene unclear. The V end lost 5 bases, the J end lost 1 base, and 8 bases lay between the germline ends. The CDR3 extends over 13 amino acids. CDR1 SEHNR and CDR2 FQNEAQ come from the germline V gene (reference sequence). CDR3 region: CASSLPENTEAFF. CDR3 nucleotides: TGTGCCAGCAGCCTTCCGGAGAACACTGAAGCTTTCTTT. Full variable domain (remainder filled in from reference TRBV7-9 and TRBJ1-1): DTGVSQNPRHKITKRGQNVTFRCDPISEHNRLYWYRQTLGQGPEFLTYFQNEAQLEKSRLLSDRFSAERPKGSFSTLEIQRTEQGDSAMYLCASSLPENTEAFFGQGTRLTVV.

The CDR3 region has the DNA TGTGCCAGCAGTTCAGGGACAAGGCAGCCCCAGCATTTT. This codes for CASSSGTRQPQHF. J is TRBJ1-5 and V is TRBV28; D is perhaps TRBD1 (6 bases). This CDR3 spans 13 amino acids. V was cut by 4 bases and J by 7 bases, with 11 bases left in between. Germline values: CDR1 MDHEN, CDR2 SYDVKM.

This clone was seen once. This sequence joins TRBV19 and TRBJ2-7; D unclear. CDR1 and CDR2 (germline): LNHDA, SQIVND (reference sequence). Trimming left V 4 bases short and J 0 bases short, with 22 bases between. The CDR3 runs 18 residues. The CDR3 coding sequence is TGTGCCAGTAGTAAGACCCTACGTTCCAGCTTAAGCTCCTACGAGCAGTACTTC. It is translated as CASSKTLRSSLSSYEQYF. Looking up the rest from reference TRBV19 and TRBJ2-7 gives the full variable domain: DGGITQSPKYLFRKEGQNVTLSCEQNLNHDAMYWYRQDPGQGLRLIYYSQIVNDFQKGDIAEGYSVSREKKESFPLTVTSAQKNPTAFYLCASSKTLRSSLSSYEQYFGPGTRLTVT.

V is TRBV7-3 and J is TRBJ1-3; D not resolved. Germline V CDR1 and CDR2: SGHTA, FQGTGA. The CDR3 is 16 residues long. Trimming shortened V by 1 base and J by 0 bases, and 10 bases separated the two germline ends. In DNA, the CDR3 is TGTGCCAGCAGCTTAAGTATCTGGAGCTCTGGAAACACCATATATTTT. It specifies CASSLSIWSSGNTIYF.

This clone has a single count. V and J are TRBV7-8 and TRBJ1-1; tentative D call: TRBD1 (5 bases). This CDR3 spans 16 amino acids. CDR1 is SGHVS, CDR2 FQNEAQ, per germline. V gave up 2 bases and J gave up 10 bases, with 23 bases separating them. CDR3 bases: TGTGCCAGCAGCTTATCACAGAGTTCGGGGGTTACGGGAGCTTTCTTT. It encodes CASSLSQSSGVTGAFF.

J is TRBJ2-1 and V is TRBV11-3; D gene unclear. The V and J ends lost 3 bases and 9 bases respectively, with 6 bases between them. The CDR3 extends over 11 amino acids. Germline CDR1 and CDR2: SGHNT and YENEEA. The CDR3 sequence: CASSFYFEQFF. For the CDR3, the DNA is TGTGCCAGCAGCTTTTATTTTGAGCAGTTCTTC.

This clone was detected once. The chain recombines TRBV7-9 with TRBJ1-5, with D perhaps TRBD1 (6 bases). The CDR3 runs 15 residues. Trimming left V 1 base short and J 4 bases short, with 11 bases between. Germline V gene sequence: CDR1 SEHNR, CDR2 FQNEAQ (reference sequence). CDR3 residues: CASSLDGTPNQPQHF. The DNA of the CDR3 is TGTGCCAGCAGCTTAGACGGGACACCAAATCAGCCCCAGCATTTT.

This chain connects TRBV28 to TRBJ1-2; D unclear. The CDR3 has 15 amino acids. Germline V gene lookup returns CDR1 MDHEN and CDR2 SYDVKM. The ends were cut back, 8 bases at V and 0 bases at J, with 16 bases in the middle. The CDR3 region is CASRLGAVPNYGYTF. In nucleotides, the CDR3 is TGTGCCAGCCGCTTGGGCGCCGTTCCTAACTATGGCTACACCTTC.

This rearrangement joins TRBV19 to TRBJ2-1, with 14 bases aligning to TRBD2. Germline CDR1 LNHDA, CDR2 SQIVND (reference sequence). The CDR3 runs 17 residues. Losses at the gene ends were 6 bases for V and 6 bases for J; bases not matched to a gene: 10. CDR3 sequence (DNA): TGTGCCAGTAGACCGGGACTAGCGGGAGTTGGTAGCAATGAGCAGTTCTTC. Amino acid sequence: CASRPGLAGVGSNEQFF.

The chain has TRBV9 and TRBJ1-3; a possible D gene is TRBD1 (5 bases). The CDR3 spans 15 residues. Trimming shortened V by 3 bases and J by 4 bases, and 14 bases separated the two germline ends. CDR1 is SGDLS and CDR2 is YYNGEE in the germline V gene. The DNA of the CDR3 is TGTGCCAGCAGCGAGACAGCACCGTACGGAAACACCATATATTTT. This gives the protein CASSETAPYGNTIYF.

The chain links TRBV4-3 to TRBJ2-2; D may match TRBD1 or TRBD2 (5 bases each). CDR1 and CDR2 (germline): LGHNA, YSLEER. CDR3 length equals 18 residues. The V and J ends lost 0 bases and 0 bases respectively, with 14 bases between them. Written as DNA, the CDR3 is TGCGCCAGCAGCCAAGAGGCACCGGGACGTACGAACACCGGGGAGCTGTTTTTT. Amino acid sequence: CASSQEAPGRTNTGELFF.

The chain employs TRBV2 and TRBJ2-5, with D possibly matching TRBD1 (5 bases). Germline V lookup: CDR1 SNHLY, CDR2 FYNNEI. The CDR3 spans 14 residues. With 8 bases removed from V and 0 bases from J, the gap between germline ends came to 13 bases. This CDR3 reads CASQQQAYQETQYF. The CDR3 DNA follows: TGTGCCAGCCAACAACAGGCGTACCAAGAGACCCAGTACTTC.

The V call is TRBV18, the J call TRBJ1-1; 9 nucleotides line up with TRBD1. The CDR3 has 13 residues. From germline, CDR1 is KGHSH and CDR2 LQKENI. V was clipped by 11 bases and J by 1 base; unmatched bases: 5. DNA for the CDR3: TGTGCCGACGGACAGGGGAGGAACACTGAAGCTTTCTTT. Its protein is CADGQGRNTEAFF.

CDR3 loop: CASPRSDTSGSAADTQYF. The CDR3 DNA reads TGTGCCAGCCCAAGGTCAGATACTAGCGGGAGTGCCGCAGATACGCAGTATTTT. The chain recombines TRBV2 with TRBJ2-3; the match to TRBD2 covers 11 bases. J lost 4 bases, V lost 8 bases, and 17 bases had no gene match. Germline CDR1 SNHLY, CDR2 FYNNEI. The CDR3 covers 18 residues.